Below are 30 T cell receptor beta chains sequenced from a single sample in a study of blood T cell repertoires in COVID-19. Only in-frame clones appear in the TCRdb table, and some are missing; sequencing was by immunoSEQ multiplex PCR. This sample yields approximately 41,000 clones, of which approximately 80% are seen a single time; 35% to 55% belongs to the top ten. Source material: peripheral blood. These receptors were taken from a woman older than 75 with acute or convalescent COVID-19.

The chain combines TRBV5-4 with TRBJ2-5, with D perhaps TRBD1 (5 bases). CDR1 and CDR2 (germline): SGHNT, YYREEE (reference sequence). This CDR3 is built from 15 residues. The V end lost 4 bases, the J end lost 1 base, and 14 bases lay between the germline ends. As DNA, the CDR3 is TGTGCCAGCAGCCTTGGGGCAGCCCTCCAAGAGACCCAGTACTTC. This encodes CASSLGAALQETQYF. Full variable domain (outside the CDR3, taken from reference TRBV5-4 and TRBJ2-5): ETGVTQSPTHLIKTRGQQVTLRCSSQSGHNTVSWYQQALGQGPQFIFQYYREEENGRGNFPPRFSGLQFPNYSSELNVNALELDDSALYLCASSLGAALQETQYFGPGTRLLVL.

The genes are TRBV5-6 and TRBJ1-1, with a weak D call TRBD1 (5 bases). The CDR3 extends over 15 amino acids. The V gene's germline CDR1 is SGHDT and CDR2 YYEEEE. With 0 bases removed from V and 3 bases from J, the gap between germline ends came to 12 bases. The CDR3 region is CASSLVDRSYTEAFF. DNA for the CDR3: TGTGCCAGCAGCTTGGTCGACAGAAGTTACACTGAAGCTTTCTTT. The full variable domain, in which reference TRBV5-6 and TRBJ1-1 provide the parts outside the CDR3, is DAGVTQSPTHLIKTRGQQVTLRCSPKSGHDTVSWYQQALGQGPQFIFQYYEEEERQRGNFPDRFSGHQFPNYSSELNVNALLLGDSALYLCASSLVDRSYTEAFFGQGTRLTVV.

The chain uses TRBV7-2 and TRBJ2-1, with a weak D call TRBD2 (5 bases). Trimming took off 6 bases at V and 8 bases at J, with 11 bases between the two ends. Germline CDR1 is SGHTA and CDR2 is FQGNSA. The CDR3 runs to 12 residues. The CDR3, as DNA: TGTGCCAGCAGGGGGAGAGGGTATGAGCAGTTCTTC. It codes for CASRGRGYEQFF. Together with reference TRBV7-2 and TRBJ2-1, the CDR3 gives the full variable domain: GAGVSQSPSNKVTEKGKDVELRCDPISGHTALYWYRQSLGQGLEFLIYFQGNSAPDKSGLPSDRFSAERTGGSVSTLTIQRTQQEDSAVYLCASRGRGYEQFFGPGTRLTVL.

This clone was observed a single time. The gene calls are TRBV19 and TRBJ1-1; no firm D call. The V end lost 6 bases, the J end lost 4 bases, and 12 bases lay between the germline ends. Germline V CDR1 and CDR2: LNHDA, SQIVND (reference sequence). There are 13 residues in the CDR3. CDR3 bases: TGTGCCAGTAGGCAAGACCGGGGCACTGAAGCTTTCTTT. Translated: CASRQDRGTEAFF.

The rearrangement uses TRBV19 and TRBJ2-5; 10 nucleotides align to TRBD2. The ends lost 4 bases at V and 2 bases at J; junction bases unmatched: 4. The CDR3 consists of 15 residues. Per germline, CDR1 LNHDA and CDR2 SQIVND (reference sequence). The CDR3 sequence: CASSTSGGPQETQYF. CDR3 in DNA: TGTGCCAGTAGTACTAGCGGGGGCCCTCAAGAGACCCAGTACTTC.

V is TRBV7-8 and J is TRBJ1-5; D is uncertain. The CDR3 totals 14 residues. CDR1 is SGHVS, CDR2 FQNEAQ, per germline. The V end was cut by 4 bases, the J end by 0 bases, with 7 bases between. The CDR3 bases are TGTGCCAGCAGCTCATCCAATAGCAATCAGCCCCAGCATTTT. As protein: CASSSSNSNQPQHF. Full variable domain (rest looked up from reference TRBV7-8 and TRBJ1-5): GAGVSQSPRYKVAKRGQDVALRCDPISGHVSLFWYQQALGQGPEFLTYFQNEAQLDKSGLPSDRFFAERPEGSVSTLKIQRTQQEDSAVYLCASSSSNSNQPQHFGDGTRLSIL.

The chain is built from TRBV4-2 and TRBJ2-5; 10 bases line up with TRBD2. Unmatched junction bases numbered 7, after V lost 2 bases and J lost 1 base. The CDR3 loop spans 17 amino acids. Germline V gene sequence: CDR1 LGHNA, CDR2 YNFKEQ. The CDR3 nucleotides read TGTGCCAGCAGCCAACGATTAGCGGGGGGTTCCCAAGAGACCCAGTACTTC. Amino acids: CASSQRLAGGSQETQYF.

This clone was seen more than once but under ten times. The V and J genes are TRBV5-4 and TRBJ2-2, with D possibly matching TRBD2 (5 bases). The germline gives CDR1 SGHNT, CDR2 YYREEE (reference sequence). The CDR3 runs 17 residues. Trimming took off 1 base at V and 4 bases at J, with 17 bases between the two ends. Here the CDR3 reads CASSLPRGVGGTGELFF. CDR3 in DNA: TGTGCCAGCAGCTTGCCTCGGGGTGTAGGAGGCACCGGGGAGCTGTTTTTT.

The chain combines TRBV19 with TRBJ2-1; TRBD2 agrees at 9 bases. This CDR3 is built from 15 residues. The germline gives CDR1 LNHDA, CDR2 SQIVND (reference sequence). Trimming cost V 5 bases and J 6 bases; bases outside gene matches: 8. In nucleotides, the CDR3 is TGTGCCAGTAGTCTCTTTAGCGGGGGTCTCAATGAGCAGTTCTTC. The encoded protein is CASSLFSGGLNEQFF.

The rearrangement uses TRBV18 and TRBJ1-1, with a tentative D call TRBD1 (5 bases). This CDR3 has 15 amino acids. The germline V gene has CDR1 KGHSH and CDR2 LQKENI. V lost 3 bases to trimming and J lost 1 base, with 12 bases between them. The CDR3 reads CASSPGRGENTEAFF. Here the CDR3 DNA reads TGTGCCAGCTCACCCGGTCGGGGGGAGAACACTGAAGCTTTCTTT.

The rearrangement joins TRBV11-1 to TRBJ1-3; D is unresolved. Per the germline V gene, CDR1 is SGHAT and CDR2 is FQDESV (reference sequence). The V gene lost 5 bases and the J gene lost 4 bases, with 9 bases spanning the gap. This CDR3 has 13 residues. The CDR3 DNA follows: TGTGCCAGCAGCCAAGGCGGAGGAAACACCATATATTTT. Amino acid sequence: CASSQGGGNTIYF.

The V call is TRBV5-1, the J call TRBJ2-2, with D hard to call. Trimming shortened V by 0 bases and J by 7 bases, and 10 bases separated the two germline ends. CDR3 length equals 14 residues. Germline V gene lookup returns CDR1 SGHRS and CDR2 YFSETQ. The CDR3 region has the DNA TGCGCCAGCAGCTTGGACCCCTTCAGCGGGGAGCTGTTTTTT. Translated, it gives CASSLDPFSGELFF.

The V gene is TRBV19, the J gene TRBJ1-5, with D perhaps matching TRBD1 (5 bases). The ends were cut back, 6 bases at V and 7 bases at J, with 16 bases in the middle. From germline, CDR1 is LNHDA and CDR2 SQIVND (reference sequence). CDR3 length: 14 amino acids. The CDR3, as DNA: TGTGCCAGTAGCAGGGCGGGGGAGGACCAGCCCCAGCATTTT. Encoded protein: CASSRAGEDQPQHF.

V gene TRBV6-5 combines with J gene TRBJ2-3; 7 bases align to TRBD2. CDR1 is MNHEY and CDR2 is SVGAGI in the germline V gene. The CDR3 is 14 residues long. V lost 2 bases and J lost 4; bases outside the gene matches: 3. The CDR3 is CASSYLGGADTQYF. DNA of the CDR3: TGTGCCAGCAGTTACCTGGGGGGGGCAGATACGCAGTATTTT.

This chain uses TRBV6-5 with TRBJ2-3; 11 bases are shared with TRBD2. Per germline, CDR1 MNHEY and CDR2 SVGAGI. With V trimmed by 8 bases and J by 2 bases, 6 bases remained unmatched. The CDR3 runs 15 residues. CDR3 in DNA: TGTGCCAGCGCCAGACTAGCGGGACTCACAGATACGCAGTATTTT. Translated, it gives CASARLAGLTDTQYF.

This clone was detected only once. J is TRBJ1-2 and V is TRBV5-4; D is unresolved. This CDR3 has 13 amino acids. Looked up from germline, CDR1 is SGHNT and CDR2 is YYREEE (reference sequence). The ends were cut back, 0 bases at V and 4 bases at J, with 7 bases in the middle. The CDR3 DNA is TGTGCCAGCAGCTTGGAACAGCTCTATGGCTACACCTTC. It codes for CASSLEQLYGYTF.

The J gene is TRBJ1-2, the V gene TRBV2; TRBD1 matches 7 bases. With V trimmed by 6 bases and J by 3 bases, 7 bases remained unmatched. This CDR3 is 14 amino acids long. CDR1 and CDR2 from the germline V gene are SNHLY and FYNNEI. CDR3 DNA sequence: TGTGCCAGCAGGAAAGACAGGGTAGACTATGGCTACACCTTC. This translates into CASRKDRVDYGYTF. Combining the CDR3 with reference TRBV2 and TRBJ1-2 gives the whole variable domain EPEVTQTPSHQVTQMGQEVILRCVPISNHLYFYWYRQILGQKVEFLVSFYNNEISEKSEIFDDQFSVERPDGSNFTLKIRSTKLEDSAMYFCASRKDRVDYGYTFGSGTRLTVV.

This chain uses TRBV7-9 with TRBJ2-7, with 9 bases that match TRBD1. CDR3 size: 14 residues. The germline V gene encodes CDR1 SEHNR and CDR2 FQNEAQ (reference sequence). The ends lost 5 bases at V and 3 bases at J; junction bases unmatched: 5. The CDR3 sequence is CASSPTGGNYEQYF. The CDR3 region has the DNA TGTGCCAGCAGCCCGACAGGGGGTAACTACGAGCAGTACTTC.

V usage is TRBV24-1 and J usage is TRBJ2-3; D is perhaps TRBD1 (7 bases). CDR1 and CDR2 from the germline V gene are KGHDR and SFDVKD. The CDR3 loop spans 15 amino acids. V was trimmed by 9 bases and J by 3 bases, leaving 18 bases between them. The CDR3 sequence is CATQIGGGETDTQYF. The CDR3 DNA follows: TGTGCCACCCAAATAGGGGGCGGGGAGACAGATACGCAGTATTTT.

The gene calls are TRBV30 and TRBJ1-2; D unresolved. Germline-derived CDR1 and CDR2 are GTSNPN and SVGIG (reference sequence). Trimming pared 1 base from V and 4 bases from J, leaving 10 bases between. This CDR3 contains 13 residues. The CDR3 is CAWSEGGSYGYTF. The CDR3 DNA follows: TGTGCCTGGAGTGAGGGCGGGAGCTATGGCTACACCTTC.

The V gene is TRBV2, the J gene TRBJ1-4; 7 bases match TRBD1. Germline V lookup: CDR1 SNHLY, CDR2 FYNNEI. Trimming at V came to 2 bases and at J to 6 bases, leaving 6 bases not matched to a gene. CDR3 size: 15 residues. Here the CDR3 DNA reads TGTGCCAGCAGTGAACTGACAGGGAAAGATGAAAAACTGTTTTTT. It is translated as CASSELTGKDEKLFF.

The chain has TRBV9 and TRBJ1-2, with 8 bases identical to TRBD1. From germline, CDR1 is SGDLS and CDR2 YYNGEE. The J segment lost 8 bases and the V segment lost 0 bases, leaving 9 bases of the junction unmatched. The CDR3 totals 15 residues. CDR3 DNA: TGTGCCAGCAGCGTAGCGACAGGGGCTACCTTGGGCTACACCTTC. It translates to CASSVATGATLGYTF.

A word on this clone: The same CDR3 is also encoded by other DNA sequences in this sample. The CDR3 is CASSSGGETDTQYF. The DNA of the CDR3 is TGTGCCAGTAGTAGCGGAGGGGAGACAGATACGCAGTATTTT. The chain combines TRBV19 with TRBJ2-3, with D perhaps matching TRBD2 (6 bases). CDR1 is LNHDA, CDR2 SQIVND, per germline (reference sequence). The CDR3 has 14 residues. The V gene lost 4 bases and the J gene lost 3 bases, with 11 bases spanning the gap.

The CDR3 spells CASSARTGVGYTF. CDR3 nucleotides: TGTGCCAGCAGCGCCCGGACAGGGGTGGGCTACACCTTC. The chain employs TRBV7-9 and TRBJ1-2; TRBD1 aligns across 9 bases. CDR1 and CDR2 (germline): SEHNR, FQNEAQ (reference sequence). V was pared by 5 bases and J by 8 bases, with 6 bases of the junction left unmatched. CDR3 length equals 13 residues.

V usage is TRBV5-5 and J usage is TRBJ2-7, with 13 bases identical to TRBD2. This CDR3 has 15 amino acids. J lost 2 bases, V lost 4 bases, and 3 bases had no gene match. Germline CDR1 is SGHKS and CDR2 is YYEKEE (reference sequence). CDR3 nucleotide sequence: TGTGCCAGCAGCACCACTAGCGGGGGGGCCTACGAGCAGTACTTC. Protein: CASSTTSGGAYEQYF.

The chain has TRBV9 and TRBJ1-6; no reliable D call. Deletions cut 4 bases from V and 4 bases from J, with 15 bases between. CDR3 size: 16 residues. Germline CDR1 and CDR2: SGDLS and YYNGEE. Here the CDR3 DNA reads TGTGCCAGCAGCCCGGCTCGAGCAGGATATAATTCACCCCTCCACTTT. Translation gives CASSPARAGYNSPLHF.

This clone has a handful of counts. The rearrangement uses TRBV4-1 and TRBJ2-5, with 9 bases lining up with TRBD1. The CDR3 contains 16 residues. The germline gives CDR1 MGHRA, CDR2 YSYEKL. The V gene end was trimmed by 3 bases and the J gene end by 0 bases; junction bases not matched to a gene: 5. The CDR3 loop is CASSHGQGMNQETQYF. DNA of the CDR3: TGCGCCAGCAGCCATGGACAGGGGATGAACCAAGAGACCCAGTACTTC.

The V call is TRBV2, the J call TRBJ1-1; possibly TRBD1 for D (5 bases). V was cut by 8 bases and J by 6 bases, with 22 bases left in between. Germline CDR1 SNHLY, CDR2 FYNNEI. This CDR3 contains 15 residues. The CDR3, as DNA: TGTGCCAGCCAGGGCCTAAGGCAGCCCCAGGCTGAAGCTTTCTTT. Its protein is CASQGLRQPQAEAFF.

V usage is TRBV7-9 and J usage is TRBJ2-7, with D perhaps TRBD2 (6 bases). Germline-derived CDR1 and CDR2 are SEHNR and FQNEAQ (reference sequence). This CDR3 region has 13 residues. The V gene lost 4 bases and the J gene lost 5 bases, with 12 bases spanning the gap. The chain's CDR3 is CASSSPGLNEQYF. DNA of the CDR3: TGTGCCAGCAGCTCCCCGGGACTTAACGAGCAGTACTTC. Drawing the rest from reference TRBV7-9 and TRBJ2-7, the complete variable domain is DTGVSQNPRHKITKRGQNVTFRCDPISEHNRLYWYRQTLGQGPEFLTYFQNEAQLEKSRLLSDRFSAERPKGSFSTLEIQRTEQGDSAMYLCASSSPGLNEQYFGPGTRLTVT.

The V and J genes are TRBV4-2 and TRBJ1-4, with TRBD1 matching over 7 bases. CDR3 size: 13 residues. V lost 5 bases and J lost 10; bases outside the gene matches: 7. Germline V gene sequence: CDR1 LGHNA, CDR2 YNFKEQ. CDR3 amino acids: CASSSGTVRKLFF. The CDR3 region has the DNA TGTGCCAGCAGCTCAGGGACAGTGAGAAAACTGTTTTTT.